This T cell receptor (beta chain) is drawn from a study of blood T cell repertoires in COVID-19. This clone was detected once. Assay used: immunoSEQ multiplex PCR; TCRdb lists only in-frame clones, some missing. The profile covers 250,000 to 300,000 clones, with 81% appearing a single time and around 3% taken by the ten largest. Trimming left V 0 bases short and J 5 bases short, with 13 bases between. This CDR3 comprises 15 residues. The germline V gene has CDR1 MGHRA and CDR2 YSYEKL. The clonotype was recovered from a woman in her sixties with active or convalescent COVID-19. The sample comprised peripheral blood. The rearrangement links TRBV4-1 to TRBJ2-5; possible D gene TRBD2, 5 bases. The CDR3 DNA sequence: TGCGCCAGCAGCCAAGAGTCTAGCACTCGTGAGACCCAGTACTTC. It yields the protein CASSQESSTRETQYF.